The sequence of this TCR beta chain was determined in a study of blood T cell repertoires in COVID-19. V trimming: 0 bases; J trimming: 4 bases; junction bases outside the gene matches: 4. This CDR3 comprises 16 residues. Looked up from germline, CDR1 is SGHTA and CDR2 is FQGTGA. In the source study's methods: Reference gene primers were amplified, and this amplification served to estimate nucleated cell counts. Repertoires were generated with immunoSEQ multiplex PCR, while TCRdb's copy carries only in-frame clones and drops some. Clonal size and the V and J genes are those of that table, whereas D and trimming came from the DNA. The sample has some 45,000 clones; around 79% are singletons.

The V gene is TRBV7-3, the J gene TRBJ2-1; 9 positions agree with TRBD2. The clonotype originates from an older woman with acute or convalescent COVID-19. Specimen: peripheral blood. CDR3 sequence reads: CASSLTASGVYNEQFF. As DNA, the CDR3 is TGTGCCAGCAGCTTAACGGCTAGCGGGGTTTACAATGAGCAGTTCTTC.